This note documents a single T cell receptor (beta chain) sequence. The specificity of this receptor is unknown. No qualities accompany the bases; no much larger clone lies one base away. The immunoSEQ Assay, a bias-controlled multiplex PCR, was used to amplify TCRbeta CDR3 regions from genomic DNA. As for the authors' bioinformatics: Nucleated cell counts per sample were estimated from amplification of reference gene primers within the assay. To quantify the absolute abundance of each unique TCRbeta CDR3 rearrangement, sequence reads were collapsed and filtered. For each sample, productive Simpson clonality was calculated by taking the square root of Simpson's diversity index across productive rearrangements. TCRdb obtained this table from immuneACCESS and retained in-frame rearrangements with V and J assigned. These tables miss some clones; where compared with another copy, unresolved V genes account for less than half of the shortfall, and the remainder is unexplained. D and trimming come from the DNA, and the V and J calls and clone size come from that table. Across this sample there are some 150,000 clones, with around four fifths seen only once. Clones ranked in the top ten supply 35% to 40% of the sample.

This entry belongs to a study of blood T cell repertoires in COVID-19 (dated by TCRdb to the early 2020s). A note on the overall study: Samples from collaborators originated in the United States, Italy and Spain and spanned both the acute and convalescent phases of COVID-19. A freely available public database, intended as a resource for researchers studying the immune response to SARS-CoV-2, is where the repertoires were released. The material from the prospective study consisted of cDNA or gDNA derived from T cells, B-cell-depleted T cells, or PBMCs. Samples came from the ongoing ImmuneRACE study (first 160 participants) plus 1,254 subjects from 6 global collaborators. Subjects who had been exposed to COVID-19, were actively infected with it, or had recovered from it provided the deeply sampled blood TCRbeta repertoires that made up the dataset. Where available, HLA class I and class II types were obtained from metadata supplied by the sample provider rather than from assay-based typing. The sample metadata nearly always contained a de-identified subject ID, COVID-19 status, age in years and sex. General conclusions and limits of the study: The quantity of clinical and demographic metadata differed by source and by participant and was supplied without curation.

Whole blood was collected in K2EDTA tubes by collaborating institutions according to the institutions' own protocols. For TCRbeta analysis, collaborators shipped samples in one of three forms: frozen whole blood, isolated PBMCs, or DNA extracted from either of those sample types. From V the trimming removes 6 bases and from J it removes 8 bases, while the gene matches leave 8 bases of the junction unaccounted for. There are 13 amino acids in the CDR3, from cysteine to phenylalanine inclusive. Of all the DNA, just the CDR3 is kept, 39 bases in frame from base 1. The V gene is TRBV12-3 or TRBV12-4 and the J gene is TRBJ1-2; TRBD1 agrees with 8 junctional bases. Sequencing was done on a sample of peripheral blood. This clonotype originated in a human donor in a cohort sampled during active COVID-19. The DNA is as follows: TGTGCCAGCAGGCCCCGGACAGGGCGCGGCTACACCTTC. It translates to CASRPRTGRGYTF.